A selection of T cell receptor beta chains follows, all from one sample in a study of OX40 agonist ivuxolimab in advanced cancers. The method was immunoSEQ multiplex PCR; TCRdb's version includes in-frame clones alone and lacks a portion of them. This sample has more than 50,000 clones, with 70% to 85% found just once. Source: CD4+ or CD8+ T cells sorted from blood, taken in a trial of the OX40 agonist ivuxolimab. These receptors were collected from an adult with an advanced solid tumor such as melanoma, head and neck, liver or kidney cancer. Each CDR3 is given with its conserved first and last residue. Clone size is given for some rows only: seen once, a few or many times, or a class if the clone is expanded.

abundance	len	v_gene	CDR3aa
-	17	TRBV5-1	CASSPLGTGGWSNEQFF
-	15	TRBV5-4	CASSLAGVAQETQYF
-	14	TRBV11-3	CASRRGRETGELFF
-	14	TRBV30	CAWSERPTPYEQYF
-	14	TRBV11-2	CASSKIAGTYEQYF
-	15	TRBV21-1	CASRPRGMVGRGAVF
-	17	TRBV13	CASSPMSDLSSGNTIYF
-	16	TRBV7-3	CASSLGLAGGLGEQFF
-	13	TRBV7-9	CASGRGLNTEAFF
-	13	TRBV5-1	CASTPTGSYEQYF
-	15	TRBV5-5	CASSLEGYSNQPQHF
once	14	TRBV2	CASSLGLDTGELFF
-	13	TRBV5-4	CASSFGAGETQYF
-	15	TRBV9	CASSPTPGAGETQYF
-	14	TRBV6-6	CASSSTPGLGTQYF
-	13	TRBV28	CASSRRNQETQYF
-	14	TRBV6-1	CASSEAQGYEGYTF
-	12	TRBV6-5	CASSRGIGELFF
-	15	TRBV11-2	CASSPVAVSSYEQYF
-	16	TRBV5-1	CASSLETVPSFYGYTF
once	16	TRBV4-1	CASSQGIISGANVLTF
-	20	TRBV2	CASRPRLVVGGMGRYNEQFF
-	16	TRBV6-1	CASSEAWASLGNTIYF
-	15	TRBV5-4	CASSLVGQGGDTQYF
-	15	TRBV6-1	CASRPWEGATLEAFF
once	15	TRBV7-7	CASSQTTGRAGELFF
-	14	TRBV30	CAWSRGLATDEQYF
-	15	TRBV6-5	CASTDEGDSSYEQYF